The 27 T cell receptor beta chains below were found in one sample sequenced in a study of blood T cell repertoires in COVID-19. The assay was immunoSEQ multiplex PCR, and TCRdb's table has in-frame clones only and misses some. The repertoire includes roughly 220,000 clones, about 88% of them detected once, and 2.5% to 3% sits in the top ten. The sample consisted of PBMCs or T cells enriched from blood (not recorded which). These receptors were taken from a woman aged 25 to 39 who had recovered from COVID-19.

The gene calls are TRBV6-2 or TRBV6-3 and TRBJ1-5; 8 nucleotides agree with TRBD1. This CDR3 is 16 amino acids long. The ends lost 0 bases at V and 5 bases at J; junction bases unmatched: 6. Germline V CDR1 and CDR2: MNHEY, SVGEGT. The CDR3 bases are TGTGCCAGCAGTTACTCCCTGGACAGGGAAGATCAGCCCCAGCATTTT. As protein: CASSYSLDREDQPQHF.

This chain connects TRBV19 to TRBJ1-2; D is perhaps TRBD1 (5 bases). Germline lookup yields CDR1 LNHDA and CDR2 SQIVND (reference sequence). V lost 9 bases and J lost 7, with 24 bases in between. This CDR3 contains 15 residues. The DNA of the CDR3 is TGTGCCAGCGTAAGAAAAGACAAGGGGCTCGGTGGCTACACCTTC. This encodes CASVRKDKGLGGYTF. Variable domain in full (rest from reference TRBV19 and TRBJ1-2): DGGITQSPKYLFRKEGQNVTLSCEQNLNHDAMYWYRQDPGQGLRLIYYSQIVNDFQKGDIAEGYSVSREKKESFPLTVTSAQKNPTAFYLCASVRKDKGLGGYTFGSGTRLTVV.

This chain connects TRBV19 to TRBJ2-3; TRBD1 agrees at 8 bases. Per the germline V gene, CDR1 is LNHDA and CDR2 is SQIVND (reference sequence). Unmatched junction bases numbered 8, after V lost 7 bases and J lost 5 bases. CDR3 length: 14 amino acids. The CDR3 here is CASKGRGRGDTQYF. The DNA of the CDR3 is TGTGCCAGTAAGGGCAGGGGGCGGGGAGATACGCAGTATTTT.

The chain uses TRBV6-1 and TRBJ1-3, with D possibly being TRBD1 (5 bases). Germline V lookup: CDR1 MNHNS, CDR2 SASEGT. The V end was cut by 0 bases, the J end by 9 bases, with 12 bases between. This CDR3 comprises 14 residues. In nucleotides, the CDR3 is TGTGCCAGCAGTGAAGCATCCAGGGCCGGCACCATATATTTT. As protein: CASSEASRAGTIYF.

The chain uses TRBV10-3 and TRBJ1-1; D gene unclear. Germline V gives CDR1 ENHRY, CDR2 SYGVKD. The CDR3 has 14 residues. The germline V and J ends were trimmed by 4 bases and 1 base, with 10 bases remaining between them. CDR3: CAISVTAANTEAFF. The CDR3 DNA is TGTGCCATCAGTGTAACGGCGGCGAACACTGAAGCTTTCTTT.

The chain recombines TRBV5-1 with TRBJ2-5; the match to TRBD1 covers 9 bases. The length of the CDR3 is 14 residues. The germline V gene has CDR1 SGHRS and CDR2 YFSETQ. V shed 3 bases, J shed 5 bases, and the junction held 5 bases outside the gene matches. The CDR3 loop reads CASSSGQGFETQYF. The DNA for the CDR3 is TGCGCCAGCAGCTCCGGACAGGGGTTTGAGACCCAGTACTTC.

The table lists this clone with a few counts. V usage is TRBV9 and J usage is TRBJ2-7; D may be TRBD1 (5 bases). The germline CDR1 and CDR2 sequences are SGDLS and YYNGEE. The V end lost 4 bases, the J end lost 2 bases, and 19 bases lay between the germline ends. The CDR3 sequence is 16 residues long. CDR3 residues: CASSRTPRVQTYEQYF. CDR3 nucleotide sequence: TGTGCCAGCAGCCGTACCCCCAGGGTGCAAACCTACGAGCAGTACTTC.

CDR3 region: CASRRAGTGANEQYF. CDR3 coding DNA: TGTGCCAGCAGGCGGGCCGGGACAGGGGCCAACGAGCAGTACTTC. This chain joins TRBV7-2 and TRBJ2-7; TRBD1 agrees at 10 bases. V lost 6 bases to trimming and J lost 5 bases; unmatched junction nucleotides: 10. The CDR3 is 15 residues long. The V gene's germline CDR1 is SGHTA and CDR2 FQGNSA.

The V and J genes are TRBV5-1 and TRBJ2-7; 7 bases line up with TRBD2. The germline gives CDR1 SGHRS, CDR2 YFSETQ. J was trimmed by 6 bases and V by 0 bases; bases with no gene match: 9. The CDR3 has 15 residues. In nucleotides, the CDR3 is TGCGCCAGCAGCTTGGGGGCCGGGAGGTGGAGCGAGCAGTACTTC. Translating gives CASSLGAGRWSEQYF. Supplemented by reference TRBV5-1 and TRBJ2-7, the full variable domain reads KAGVTQTPRYLIKTRGQQVTLSCSPISGHRSVSWYQQTPGQGLQFLFEYFSETQRNKGNFPGRFSGRQFSNSRSEMNVSTLELGDSALYLCASSLGAGRWSEQYFGPGTRLTVT.

This chain joins TRBV9 and TRBJ2-5; D is unclear. CDR3 length: 12 amino acids. V lost 5 bases, J lost 8 bases, and 13 bases lay in between. CDR1 is SGDLS and CDR2 is YYNGEE in the germline V gene. CDR3 protein: CASSGVADTQYF. The CDR3 bases are TGTGCCAGCAGTGGAGTAGCAGATACCCAGTACTTC.

The chain employs TRBV13 and TRBJ1-1; D might be TRBD1 (5 bases). The CDR3 length is 15 residues. The germline V gene encodes CDR1 PRHDT and CDR2 FYEKMQ (reference sequence). Between the trimmed V and J ends, which lost 3 bases and 4 bases, there was a span of 15 bases. The CDR3 protein is CASSFYQGRSTEAFF. CDR3 sequence (DNA): TGTGCCAGCAGCTTCTACCAGGGAAGAAGCACTGAAGCTTTCTTT.

This chain joins TRBV6-5 and TRBJ1-2; tentatively, D is TRBD1 (6 bases). This CDR3 spans 16 amino acids. Trimming took off 2 bases at V and 7 bases at J, with 20 bases between the two ends. The germline gives CDR1 MNHEY, CDR2 SVGAGI. The CDR3 sequence is CASSYAGTRAGFGYTF. CDR3 coding DNA: TGTGCCAGCAGTTACGCCGGGACAAGGGCCGGTTTTGGCTACACCTTC.

The V and J genes are TRBV5-1 and TRBJ1-1; D ambiguous. Germline lookup yields CDR1 SGHRS and CDR2 YFSETQ. V gave up 1 base and J gave up 5 bases, with 18 bases separating them. The CDR3 has 16 amino acids. This CDR3 reads CASSLLSGSVVTEAFF. The CDR3 region has the DNA TGCGCCAGCAGCTTGTTGTCAGGATCGGTTGTAACTGAAGCTTTCTTT.

The V and J genes are TRBV6-5 and TRBJ2-7; D gene unclear. V lost 5 bases and J lost 4, with 12 bases in between. The CDR3 sequence is 13 residues long. Germline lookup yields CDR1 MNHEY and CDR2 SVGAGI. The CDR3: CASSTTLGYEQYF. Written as DNA, the CDR3 is TGTGCCAGCAGTACAACACTCGGGTACGAGCAGTACTTC.

The chain couples TRBV5-4 to TRBJ2-1, with 10 positions matching TRBD1. This CDR3 region has 15 residues. Trimming took 6 bases from V and 9 from J; bases not matched to a gene: 12. The germline CDR1 and CDR2 sequences are SGHNT and YYREEE (reference sequence). The CDR3 protein is CASIPGQGVWGEQFF. The DNA for the CDR3 is TGTGCCAGCATCCCCGGACAGGGGGTTTGGGGTGAGCAGTTCTTC.

The V and J genes are TRBV6-2 or TRBV6-3 and TRBJ2-5; weak D call: TRBD2 (6 bases). Germline assignment: CDR1 MNHEY and CDR2 SVGEGT. CDR3 length: 13 residues. V shed 4 bases and J shed 9 bases, with 15 bases lying between them. The chain's CDR3 is CASSWTTRGSQYF. The CDR3 DNA follows: TGTGCCAGCAGTTGGACTACCCGCGGGTCCCAGTACTTC.

The chain carries TRBV29-1 and TRBJ2-7; D may be TRBD1 (6 bases). Germline loops: CDR1 SQVTM, CDR2 ANQGSEA. The CDR3 is 13 residues long. V lost 6 bases, J lost 3 bases, and 15 bases lay in between. The CDR3 nucleotides read TGCAGCGTCGCTTCAGGGGATTTCTACGAGCAGTACTTC. It yields the protein CSVASGDFYEQYF.

The V call is TRBV4-3, the J call TRBJ1-3; D is perhaps TRBD1 (5 bases). The germline gives CDR1 LGHNA, CDR2 YSLEER. The V gene lost 0 bases and the J gene lost 3 bases, with 12 bases spanning the gap. The CDR3 extends over 16 amino acids. CDR3 nucleotides: TGCGCCAGCAGCCAAGAAGTAGGGGAATTTGGAAACACCATATATTTT. Encoded protein: CASSQEVGEFGNTIYF.

The chain recombines TRBV6-1 with TRBJ2-3; TRBD2 aligns across 14 bases. The CDR3 runs 16 residues. Germline V gene lookup returns CDR1 MNHNS and CDR2 SASEGT. The ends lost 3 bases at V and 6 bases at J; junction bases unmatched: 5. CDR3: CASSEGLAGAVDTQYF. CDR3 DNA sequence: TGTGCCAGCAGTGAGGGACTAGCGGGGGCGGTGGATACGCAGTATTTT.

V and J are TRBV11-2 and TRBJ1-6; TRBD1 matches 10 bases. Germline V gene data show CDR1 as SGHAT and CDR2 as FQNNGV. The CDR3 sequence is 15 residues long. V trimming: 6 bases; J trimming: 7 bases; junction bases outside the gene matches: 6. The CDR3 DNA reads as TGTGCCAGCAGTAGGACAGGGGGACTGAATTCACCCCTCCACTTT. Translated: CASSRTGGLNSPLHF.

The chain recombines TRBV4-1 with TRBJ1-1; D gene unclear. Germline V CDR1 and CDR2: MGHRA, YSYEKL. This CDR3 is built from 18 residues. V shed 0 bases and J shed 1 base, with 18 bases lying between them. The CDR3 DNA is TGCGCCAGCAGCCAAGATACCGTGACAAGAGCCCCGAACACTGAAGCTTTCTTT. It yields the protein CASSQDTVTRAPNTEAFF.

The chain employs TRBV27 and TRBJ1-2; D might be TRBD1 (6 bases). This CDR3 region has 17 residues. The V end lost 2 bases, the J end lost 0 bases, and 16 bases lay between the germline ends. Germline CDR1 MNHEY, CDR2 SMNVEV (reference sequence). CDR3 in amino acids: CASSLTPPGHTNYGYTF. The CDR3 coding sequence is TGTGCCAGCAGTTTAACTCCTCCGGGACATACTAACTATGGCTACACCTTC.

The CDR3, as DNA: TGTGCCAGCAGCGTAGAAGCATGGTCCTACGAGCAGTACTTC. It encodes CASSVEAWSYEQYF. The chain has TRBV9 and TRBJ2-7, with no clear D. Trimming left V 0 bases short and J 1 base short, with 8 bases between. Germline V gene data show CDR1 as SGDLS and CDR2 as YYNGEE. This CDR3 is 14 amino acids long.

This clone is a singleton in its sample. The V and J genes are TRBV6-5 and TRBJ2-1; no reliable D call. Germline V CDR1 and CDR2: MNHEY, SVGAGI. The ends were cut back, 7 bases at V and 0 bases at J, with 10 bases in the middle. This CDR3 region has 14 residues. The CDR3 nucleotides read TGTGCCAGCACCCCAATGAGCTCCTACAATGAGCAGTTCTTC. Encoded protein: CASTPMSSYNEQFF.

This chain joins TRBV6-2 or TRBV6-3 and TRBJ2-7, with 15 bases matching TRBD2. The germline gives CDR1 MNHEY, CDR2 SVGEGT. The length of the CDR3 is 19 residues. V lost 2 bases and J lost 0; bases outside the gene matches: 8. CDR3 loop: CASSYIGLAGGRSSYEQYF. The DNA of the CDR3 is TGTGCCAGCAGTTACATTGGACTAGCGGGGGGGCGGAGCTCCTACGAGCAGTACTTC.

This sequence joins TRBV9 and TRBJ2-6, with D unresolved. The CDR3 consists of 15 residues. V lost 4 bases, J lost 0 bases, and 8 bases lay in between. CDR1 SGDLS and CDR2 YYNGEE come from the germline V gene. The CDR3 loop reads CASSRDSSGANVLTF. DNA for the CDR3: TGTGCCAGCAGCCGAGATTCCTCTGGGGCCAACGTCCTGACTTTC.

The CDR3 bases are TGTGCCAGCAGCTTTGGGGGCAGGGTACGGTACAATGAGCAGTTCTTC. Amino acid sequence: CASSFGGRVRYNEQFF. The chain joins TRBV7-6 to TRBJ2-1; D may be TRBD1 (6 bases). Germline V lookup: CDR1 SGHVS, CDR2 FNYEAQ. Between the trimmed V and J ends, which lost 3 bases and 4 bases, there was a span of 16 bases. This CDR3 region has 16 residues.